One sample yielded the 14 T cell receptor beta chains listed below, sequenced in a study of long-term antiretroviral therapy in people with HIV (dated by TCRdb to between 2021 and 2024). The immunoSEQ hsTCRB v3.0 assay was used at survey level resolution to sequence the TRB variable region. Here the immuneACCESS table is served through TCRdb, limited to in-frame sequences with V and J called. Missing clones are a known gap in these copies; in checked studies unresolved V genes cover under half, and the rest lacks a known reason. This sample has 25,000 to 35,000 clones in its table, and around 72% of those were observed once. In total, the top ten clones hold roughly 8.2% of the sample. The sequencing here drew on unsorted PBMCs, taken 3.1 years after starting antiretroviral therapy. These receptors were obtained from a woman aged 50 to 65 with HIV.

The rearrangement joins TRBV7-3 to TRBJ2-3; no reliable D call. The V end was cut by 4 bases, the J end by 2 bases, with 7 bases between. Germline V gene data show CDR1 as SGHTA and CDR2 as FQGTGA. The CDR3 contains 13 residues. The CDR3 DNA is TGTGCCAGCAGCTCTCAGGCCACAGATACGCAGTATTTT. Protein sequence: CASSSQATDTQYF.

The chain has TRBV19 and TRBJ1-6, with no clear D. Germline V gives CDR1 LNHDA, CDR2 SQIVND (reference sequence). CDR3 size: 15 residues. V was clipped by 4 bases and J by 9 bases, with 16 bases between them. The CDR3: CASSNGGGLTSPLHF. The CDR3 nucleotides read TGTGCCAGTAGTAACGGTGGTGGGCTAACTTCACCCCTCCACTTT.

The chain is built from TRBV7-8 and TRBJ2-7; no reliable D call. This CDR3 is built from 14 residues. Per germline, CDR1 SGHVS and CDR2 FQNEAQ. V lost 0 bases and J lost 3, with 9 bases in between. The CDR3 bases are TGTGCCAGCAGCTTAGCTCAAAAAGGCTACGAGCAGTACTTC. Translating it yields CASSLAQKGYEQYF.

The chain couples TRBV12-2 to TRBJ1-5; the table assigns TRBD1, which was not confirmed against the DNA. TRBV12-2 is termed a pseudogene. The CDR3 covers 18 residues. The CDR3 DNA reads as TGTGCAAGTCGCTTAGGGGCCTCGGGGCCAGGGGAGAATCAGCCCCAGCATTTT. Translated, it gives CASRLGASGPGENQPQHF.

The CDR3 sequence is CAIRERTGAGANEQFF. DNA of the CDR3: TGTGCCATCAGGGAACGGACAGGGGCAGGGGCCAATGAGCAGTTCTTC. The V call is TRBV10-3, the J call TRBJ2-1; 9 bases agree with TRBD1. This CDR3 region has 16 residues. The J segment lost 6 bases and the V segment lost 6 bases, leaving 12 bases of the junction unmatched. Germline CDR1 and CDR2: ENHRY and SYGVKD.

The rearrangement uses TRBV7-3 and TRBJ2-3; D is possibly TRBD1 (7 bases). Trimming shortened V by 4 bases and J by 4 bases, and 18 bases separated the two germline ends. This CDR3 region has 16 residues. Germline values: CDR1 SGHTA, CDR2 FQGTGA. The CDR3 spells CASSSTGQGGPDTQYF. The CDR3 nucleotides are TGTGCCAGCAGCTCCACAGGGCAGGGGGGCCCAGATACGCAGTATTTT.

The chain couples TRBV5-5 to TRBJ1-1, with D uncertain. CDR3 length equals 15 residues. V shed 1 base and J shed 4 bases, with 14 bases lying between them. Germline CDR1 and CDR2: SGHKS and YYEKEE (reference sequence). This CDR3 is CASSLLSGSGTEAFF. CDR3 in DNA: TGTGCCAGCAGCTTGCTGTCGGGGTCGGGCACTGAAGCTTTCTTT.

By its share, this clone is medium-sized (0.01 to 0.1%). This chain's CDR3 is CASSLSVGQGSNQPQHF. Written as DNA, the CDR3 is TGTGCCAGCAGTTTATCGGTGGGACAAGGTAGCAATCAGCCCCAGCATTTT. V and J are TRBV27 and TRBJ1-5; a possible D gene is TRBD1 (6 bases). CDR1 is MNHEY and CDR2 is SMNVEV in the germline V gene (reference sequence). The CDR3 is made up of 17 amino acids. V gave up 0 bases and J gave up 0 bases, with 12 bases separating them.

This clone was seen a few times. The rearrangement joins TRBV2 to TRBJ2-3; a weak D match, TRBD2 (5 bases). This CDR3 comprises 14 residues. V was pared by 3 bases and J by 2 bases, with 9 bases between. CDR1 is SNHLY and CDR2 is FYNNEI in the germline V gene. CDR3 coding DNA: TGTGCCAGCAGTGATGGACTCCCCACAGATACGCAGTATTTT. Its translation is CASSDGLPTDTQYF. Drawing the rest from reference TRBV2 and TRBJ2-3, the complete variable domain is EPEVTQTPSHQVTQMGQEVILRCVPISNHLYFYWYRQILGQKVEFLVSFYNNEISEKSEIFDDQFSVERPDGSNFTLKIRSTKLEDSAMYFCASSDGLPTDTQYFGPGTRLTVL.

The rearrangement uses TRBV7-6 and TRBJ1-1; TRBD1 is a possible D gene (5 bases). Per the germline V gene, CDR1 is SGHVS and CDR2 is FNYEAQ. The CDR3 extends over 16 amino acids. The V and J ends lost 0 bases and 0 bases respectively, with 11 bases between them. Here the CDR3 reads CASSLAGTGLNTEAFF. In DNA, the CDR3 is TGTGCCAGCAGCTTAGCGGGAACAGGATTGAACACTGAAGCTTTCTTT. Full variable domain (missing parts from reference TRBV7-6 and TRBJ1-1): GAGVSQSPRYKVTKRGQDVALRCDPISGHVSLYWYRQALGQGPEFLTYFNYEAQQDKSGLPNDRFSAERPEGSISTLTIQRTEQRDSAMYRCASSLAGTGLNTEAFFGQGTRLTVV.

The rearrangement uses TRBV7-6 and TRBJ1-2; D is possibly TRBD1 (5 bases). This CDR3 is 13 amino acids long. Germline V lookup: CDR1 SGHVS, CDR2 FNYEAQ. V gave up 5 bases and J gave up 0 bases, with 7 bases separating them. The CDR3 sequence is CASSQTANYGYTF. For the CDR3, the DNA is TGTGCCAGCAGCCAGACAGCTAACTATGGCTACACCTTC.

This chain connects TRBV5-4 to TRBJ2-1, with 10 bases aligning to TRBD2. Per germline, CDR1 SGHNT and CDR2 YYREEE (reference sequence). This CDR3 is 14 amino acids long. The V and J ends lost 7 bases and 7 bases, in that order; junction bases with no gene match: 8. CDR3: CASGKAGGRNEQFF. The CDR3 DNA reads as TGTGCCAGCGGAAAAGCGGGGGGGCGAAATGAGCAGTTCTTC.

The chain carries TRBV5-1 and TRBJ1-6, with no clear D. Trimming shortened V by 0 bases and J by 9 bases, and 13 bases separated the two germline ends. The germline V gene has CDR1 SGHRS and CDR2 YFSETQ. The CDR3 spans 15 residues. The CDR3 DNA reads TGCGCCAGCAGCTTGGGGCTTCTGGGCCCTTCACCCCTCCACTTT. Protein product: CASSLGLLGPSPLHF.

V usage is TRBV19 and J usage is TRBJ2-3, with 12 bases aligning to TRBD1. This CDR3 spans 14 amino acids. The V and J ends lost 10 bases and 5 bases, in that order; junction bases with no gene match: 7. In germline, CDR1 is LNHDA, CDR2 SQIVND (reference sequence). The CDR3 sequence: CATGDRGHGDTQYF. The CDR3 DNA sequence: TGTGCCACCGGGGACAGGGGGCACGGAGATACGCAGTATTTT.